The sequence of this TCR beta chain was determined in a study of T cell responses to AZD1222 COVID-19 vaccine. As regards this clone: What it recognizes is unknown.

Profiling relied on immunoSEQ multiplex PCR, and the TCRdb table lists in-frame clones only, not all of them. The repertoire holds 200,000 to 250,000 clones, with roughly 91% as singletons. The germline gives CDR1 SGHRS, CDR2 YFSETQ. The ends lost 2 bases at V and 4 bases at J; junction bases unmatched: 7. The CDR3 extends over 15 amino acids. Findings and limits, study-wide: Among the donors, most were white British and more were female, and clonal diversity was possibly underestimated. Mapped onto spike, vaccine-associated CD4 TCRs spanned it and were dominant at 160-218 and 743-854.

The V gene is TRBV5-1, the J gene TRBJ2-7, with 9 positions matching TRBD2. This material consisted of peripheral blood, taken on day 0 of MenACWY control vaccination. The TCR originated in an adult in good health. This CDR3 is CASSFPGGGAYEQYF. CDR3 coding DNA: TGCGCCAGCAGCTTTCCGGGCGGGGGGGCTTACGAGCAGTACTTC. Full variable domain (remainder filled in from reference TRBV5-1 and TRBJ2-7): KAGVTQTPRYLIKTRGQQVTLSCSPISGHRSVSWYQQTPGQGLQFLFEYFSETQRNKGNFPGRFSGRQFSNSRSEMNVSTLELGDSALYLCASSFPGGGAYEQYFGPGTRLTVT.